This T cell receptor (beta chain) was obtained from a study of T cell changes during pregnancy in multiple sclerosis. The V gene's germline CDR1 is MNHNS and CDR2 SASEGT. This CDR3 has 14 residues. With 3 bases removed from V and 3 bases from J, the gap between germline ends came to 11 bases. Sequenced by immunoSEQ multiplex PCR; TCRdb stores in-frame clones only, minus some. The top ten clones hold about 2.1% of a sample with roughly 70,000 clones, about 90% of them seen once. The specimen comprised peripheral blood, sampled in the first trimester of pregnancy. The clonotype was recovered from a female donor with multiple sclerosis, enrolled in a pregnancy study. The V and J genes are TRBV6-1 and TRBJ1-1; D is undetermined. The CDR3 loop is CASSEMAGDTEAFF. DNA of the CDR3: TGTGCCAGCAGTGAGATGGCCGGGGACACTGAAGCTTTCTTT.